This T cell receptor (beta chain) was sequenced in a study of blood T cell repertoires in COVID-19. At the level of the study: Acute-phase and convalescent COVID-19 samples originated in the United States, Italy and Spain. Sample material is recorded as cDNA or gDNA derived from T cells, B-cell-depleted T cells, or PBMCs.

Original processing methods: Nucleated cell counts were estimated from reference gene primer amplification. Profiling relied on immunoSEQ multiplex PCR, and the TCRdb table lists in-frame clones only, not all of them. V, J and clone size reflect that table, while D and trimming were determined from the DNA. The data show 200,000 to 300,000 clones, with more than 80% seen just once and roughly 3.6% held by the top ten. Germline V gene sequence: CDR1 LGHNA, CDR2 YNFKEQ. The ends lost 0 bases at V and 7 bases at J; junction bases unmatched: 9. The CDR3 contains 17 residues. The chain couples TRBV4-2 to TRBJ2-2; 9 bases are a match to TRBD1. This TCR derives from a woman between 40 and 55 years old with acute or convalescent COVID-19. The material sequenced was peripheral blood. The CDR3 nucleotides are TGTGCCAGCAGCCAAGAAGCACAGGGGGCCGATATCGGGGAGCTGTTTTTT. This codes for CASSQEAQGADIGELFF.